The 13 T cell receptor beta chains presented below share a single source sample, sequenced in a study of blood T cell repertoires in COVID-19. Some clones are missing from TCRdb's copy, which holds only in-frame ones; the method was immunoSEQ multiplex PCR. The sample shows roughly 70,000 clones, 75% to 90% of them seen only once. Sequenced material: peripheral blood. These receptors were taken from an elderly man with COVID-19, enrolled during active disease.

The rearrangement joins TRBV18 to TRBJ1-1; 8 nucleotides align to TRBD1. CDR3 size: 15 residues. The germline gives CDR1 KGHSH, CDR2 LQKENI. The V segment lost 4 bases and the J segment 1 base; nucleotides outside the gene matches: 5. CDR3 region: CASSLGQGKNTEAFF. CDR3 nucleotides: TGTGCCAGCTCACTAGGACAGGGAAAGAACACTGAAGCTTTCTTT. The full variable domain, in which reference TRBV18 and TRBJ1-1 provide the parts outside the CDR3, is NAGVMQNPRHLVRRRGQEARLRCSPMKGHSHVYWYRQLPEEGLKFMVYLQKENIIDESGMPKERFSAEFPKEGPSILRIQQVVRGDSAAYFCASSLGQGKNTEAFFGQGTRLTVV.

The chain combines TRBV3-1 (or the pseudogene TRBV3-2) with TRBJ1-5; D unclear. CDR1 and CDR2 (germline): LGHDT, YNNKEL (reference sequence). The CDR3 length is 15 residues. Trimming shortened V by 4 bases and J by 2 bases, and 12 bases separated the two germline ends. The CDR3 DNA is TGTGCCAGCAGCCGCCTAGAGGGAGGCAATCAGCCCCAGCATTTT. Translation: CASSRLEGGNQPQHF.

The rearrangement links TRBV7-3 to TRBJ1-6, with D perhaps TRBD1 (6 bases). The CDR3 consists of 15 residues. CDR1 and CDR2 from the germline V gene are SGHTA and FQGTGA. V was cut by 0 bases and J by 9 bases, with 12 bases left in between. The CDR3 loop is CASSLTSGEGSPLHF. The CDR3 DNA sequence: TGTGCCAGCAGCTTAACGTCAGGGGAAGGTTCACCCCTCCACTTT.

The genes are TRBV11-3 and TRBJ1-3, with a tentative D call TRBD1 (6 bases). CDR3 length equals 16 residues. Germline V lookup: CDR1 SGHNT, CDR2 YENEEA. With 5 bases removed from V and 2 bases from J, the gap between germline ends came to 16 bases. CDR3 DNA sequence: TGTGCCAGCAGCCCTCACAGGGTTTGGCCTGGAAACACCATATATTTT. Amino acid sequence: CASSPHRVWPGNTIYF.

The V call is TRBV2, the J call TRBJ1-1; weak D call: TRBD1 (5 bases). CDR1 and CDR2 (germline): SNHLY, FYNNEI. Trimming took off 6 bases at V and 3 bases at J, with 11 bases between the two ends. The CDR3 is 13 residues long. The DNA for the CDR3 is TGTGCCAGCAGCCTCCAGGGATACACTGAAGCTTTCTTT. Translation gives CASSLQGYTEAFF.

The rearrangement uses TRBV5-5 and TRBJ2-3, with D possibly TRBD2 on 6 matching bases. This CDR3 spans 14 amino acids. In germline, CDR1 is SGHKS, CDR2 YYEKEE (reference sequence). The V gene lost 4 bases and the J gene lost 4 bases, with 13 bases spanning the gap. The CDR3 coding sequence is TGTGCCAGCAGCCTCCCGGCGGGGTCAGATACGCAGTATTTT. Residues: CASSLPAGSDTQYF.

The chain carries TRBV4-3 and TRBJ2-6, with TRBD1 as a possible D gene (6 bases). Germline loops: CDR1 LGHNA, CDR2 YSLEER. This CDR3 region has 18 residues. The V gene lost 0 bases and the J gene lost 0 bases, with 12 bases spanning the gap. CDR3: CASSQDVAGDSGANVLTF. CDR3 sequence (DNA): TGCGCCAGCAGCCAAGATGTCGCAGGGGACTCTGGGGCCAACGTCCTGACTTTC.

The rearrangement links TRBV6-5 to TRBJ1-3; D is unclear. CDR1 MNHEY and CDR2 SVGAGI come from the germline V gene. The V gene lost 6 bases and the J gene lost 4 bases, with 13 bases spanning the gap. The CDR3 is made up of 14 amino acids. CDR3 in DNA: TGTGCCAGCAGGAGCGCCACGGGAGGAAACACCATATATTTT. This translates into CASRSATGGNTIYF.

The J gene is TRBJ2-3, the V gene TRBV11-3; 9 nucleotides match TRBD2. Germline V gene lookup returns CDR1 SGHNT and CDR2 YENEEA. The CDR3 sequence is 15 residues long. Germline trimming cut 3 bases from V and 3 bases from J; bases unmatched to any gene: 4. The CDR3 protein is CASSFGGGATDTQYF. As DNA, the CDR3 is TGTGCCAGCAGCTTCGGCGGGGGGGCGACAGATACGCAGTATTTT.

This clone was seen only a few times. The chain combines TRBV5-1 with TRBJ1-4; no clear D gene. Trimming removed 4 bases at V and 8 bases at J, with 12 bases between. The CDR3 loop spans 13 amino acids. Germline values: CDR1 SGHRS, CDR2 YFSETQ. This CDR3 is CASSPEKTEKLFF. DNA of the CDR3: TGCGCCAGCAGCCCGGAGAAGACCGAAAAACTGTTTTTT.

V and J are TRBV3-1 (or the pseudogene TRBV3-2) and TRBJ1-5; D unclear. The germline V gene encodes CDR1 LGHDT and CDR2 YNNKEL (reference sequence). Trimming pared 1 base from V and 2 bases from J, leaving 12 bases between. The CDR3 has 16 residues. The CDR3 reads CASSQGRARGNQPQHF. In DNA, the CDR3 is TGTGCCAGCAGCCAAGGGAGGGCGCGCGGCAATCAGCCCCAGCATTTT.

The chain combines TRBV18 with TRBJ1-2; TRBD1 agrees at 9 bases. The CDR3 is made up of 18 amino acids. The ends lost 0 bases at V and 2 bases at J; junction bases unmatched: 10. CDR1 and CDR2 (germline): KGHSH, LQKENI. The CDR3 DNA reads TGTGCCAGCTCACCACCGCTCCCGATGGACAGGGGAAACTATGGCTACACCTTC. This encodes CASSPPLPMDRGNYGYTF.

The chain recombines TRBV10-1 with TRBJ2-5; 8 positions match TRBD2. The CDR3 totals 16 residues. Losses at the gene ends were 7 bases for V and 4 bases for J; bases not matched to a gene: 14. From germline, CDR1 is WNHNN and CDR2 SYGVQD (reference sequence). The DNA of the CDR3 is TGCGCCAGCACTTATTACGGGGGGGTATCTGGAGAGACCCAGTACTTC. It specifies CASTYYGGVSGETQYF.